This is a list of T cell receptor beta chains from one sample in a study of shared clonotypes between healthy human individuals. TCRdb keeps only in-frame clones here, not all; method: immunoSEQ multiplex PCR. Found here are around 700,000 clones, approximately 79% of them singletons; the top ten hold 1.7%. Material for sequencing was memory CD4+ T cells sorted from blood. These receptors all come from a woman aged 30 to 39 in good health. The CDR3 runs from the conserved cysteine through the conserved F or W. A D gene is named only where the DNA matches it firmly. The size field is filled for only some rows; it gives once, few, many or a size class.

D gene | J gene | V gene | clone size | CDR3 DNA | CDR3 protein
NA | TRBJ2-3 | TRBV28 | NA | TGTGCCAGCAGTTTGCTGGTAGATACGCAGTATTTT | CASSLLVDTQYF
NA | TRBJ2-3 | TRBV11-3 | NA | TGTGCCAGCAGCTTATCCGTAGATACGCAGTATTTT | CASSLSVDTQYF
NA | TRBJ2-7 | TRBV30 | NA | TGTGCCTGGAGAGGGGGGGAGACCTACGAGCAGTACTTC | CAWRGGETYEQYF
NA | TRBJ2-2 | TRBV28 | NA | TGTGCCAGCGGCGAACACACAGGCACCGGGGAGCTGTTTTTT | CASGEHTGTGELFF
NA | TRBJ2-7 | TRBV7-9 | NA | TGTGCCAGCAGCTTAAGCAACTCCCAGACCTACGAGCAGTACTTC | CASSLSNSQTYEQYF
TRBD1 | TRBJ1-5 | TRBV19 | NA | TGTGCCAGTAACGGACAGGGATGGTTCGATCAGCCCCAGCATTTT | CASNGQGWFDQPQHF
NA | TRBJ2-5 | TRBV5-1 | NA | TGCGCCAGCAGCTTGGCTCTGGGTGCGGAGACCCAGTACTTC | CASSLALGAETQYF
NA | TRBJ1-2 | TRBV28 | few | TGTGCCAGCAATAAAAGAAGGGGGACCAACTATGGCTACACCTTC | CASNKRRGTNYGYTF
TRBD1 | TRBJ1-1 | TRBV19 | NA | TGTGCCAGTAGTTTGACAGGGAGAACTGAAGCTTTCTTT | CASSLTGRTEAFF
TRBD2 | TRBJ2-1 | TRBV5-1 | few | TGCGCCAGCAGACCGGGACTAGCGGGAAGGAATGAGCAGTTCTTC | CASRPGLAGRNEQFF
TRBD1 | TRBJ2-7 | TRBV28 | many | TGTGCCAGCAGTCAGACAGGGGGGCTATCCTACGAGCAGTACTTC | CASSQTGGLSYEQYF
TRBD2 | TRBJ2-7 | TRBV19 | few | TGTGCCAGTAGTACCTACTGGACTAGCGGCACCTACGAGCAGTACTTC | CASSTYWTSGTYEQYF
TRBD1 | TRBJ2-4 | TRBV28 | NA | TGTGCCAGCAGCCACGGGACAGGGGGAACACTAGCCAAAAACATTCAGTACTTC | CASSHGTGGTLAKNIQYF
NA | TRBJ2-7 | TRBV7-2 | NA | TGTGCCAGCAGCTTAGGTGTAGCCAGCTACGAGCAGTACTTC | CASSLGVASYEQYF
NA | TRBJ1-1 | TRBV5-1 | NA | TGCGCCAGCAGCTTGCTTCAGAACACTGAAGCTTTCTTT | CASSLLQNTEAFF
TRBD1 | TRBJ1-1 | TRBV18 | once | TGTGCCAGCTCATCGACAGGGGGGCTCACTGAAGCTTTCTTT | CASSSTGGLTEAFF
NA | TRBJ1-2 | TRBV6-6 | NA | TGTGCCAGCAGTTACCTGTGGCGCGGAGGCTACACCTTC | CASSYLWRGGYTF
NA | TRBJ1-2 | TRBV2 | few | TGTGCCAGCAGTGAGGGGCAGGCATATGGCTACACCTTC | CASSEGQAYGYTF
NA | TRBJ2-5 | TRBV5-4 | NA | TGTGCCAGCAGCTGGGACCAAGAGACCCAGTACTTC | CASSWDQETQYF
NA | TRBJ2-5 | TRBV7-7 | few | TGTGCCAGCAGCTCCGACAGAGAAGAGACCCAGTACTTC | CASSSDREETQYF
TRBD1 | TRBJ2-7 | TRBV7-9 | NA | TGTGCCAGCAGCTTAGCGAGACAGGGACCTTACGAGCAGTACTTC | CASSLARQGPYEQYF
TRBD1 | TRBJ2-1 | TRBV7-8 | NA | TGTGCCAGCAGCTTCATGACAGGGGGCTGGGAGAATGAGCAGTTCTTC | CASSFMTGGWENEQFF
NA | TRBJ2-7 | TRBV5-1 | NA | TGCGCCTCCGCCGCCGGGGACTGGGGGTCCGAGCAGTACTTC | CASAAGDWGSEQYF
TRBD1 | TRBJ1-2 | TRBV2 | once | TGTGCCAGCAGTGAGACAGGGGACATCGGCTATGGCTACACCTTC | CASSETGDIGYGYTF
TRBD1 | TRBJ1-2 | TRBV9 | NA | TGTGCCAGCAGCACCAGGACAGGGGATGGCTACACCTTC | CASSTRTGDGYTF
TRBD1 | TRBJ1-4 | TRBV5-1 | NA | TGCGCCAGCAGCCTCGTGGAGGGGGCTTTGGAAAAACTGTTTTTT | CASSLVEGALEKLFF
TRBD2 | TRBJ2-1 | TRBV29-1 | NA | TGCAGCGTTGCGGGCCTAGCGGGAATCGGACGTGAGCAGTTCTTC | CSVAGLAGIGREQFF
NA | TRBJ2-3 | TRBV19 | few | TGTGCCAGTAGCGATTCTAGAGGATGGGACGGTACGCAGTATTTT | CASSDSRGWDGTQYF
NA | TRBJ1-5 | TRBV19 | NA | TGTGCCAGCCATCCCGCTCCTTCATCGTATAGCAATCAGCCCCAGCATTTT | CASHPAPSSYSNQPQHF